This note documents a single T cell receptor beta chain sequence. Its antigen is still unknown. Qualities for individual bases were not recorded, and no much larger clone is one base off. The CDR3 starts with the cysteine, ends with the phenylalanine, and has 14 residues. The only DNA kept is the CDR3, 42 bases in frame from the first base. Unmatched junction bases come to 7, with V trimmed by 8 bases and J by 5 bases. The CDR1 and CDR2 encoded by the germline V gene are MNHEY and SVGAGI. The library came from the immunoSEQ multiplex PCR assay. For the multiplex PCR, a mixture combining 60 forward primers for TCR Vbeta segments and 13 reverse primers for TCR Jbeta segments was used. A multiplex PCR assay on genomic DNA amplified the CDR3 region of rearranged TCR beta genes. The amplified TCR beta libraries were sequenced on the Illumina HiSeq System as 87-base-pair reads. On the study's bioinformatics: In a later analysis, some 80 million unique TCR beta chains were counted across the approximately 640 repertoires, and about 10 million of these chains were shared by at least two donors. A nearest-neighbor algorithm error-corrected the raw reads and collapsed the reads into unique sequences, merging closely related sequences to remove PCR and sequencing errors. V, D and J gene segments were assigned by aligning CDR3 sequences to IMGT reference sequences. For a sequence to be retained, a match of at least six nucleotides was required to both a V gene segment and a J gene segment. Rearrangements were called productive when the CDR3 lacked stop codons and stayed in frame with V and J; all others were non-productive. CDR3 was defined according to IMGT convention as the region running from the second conserved V-encoded cysteine to the conserved J-encoded phenylalanine. In an earlier analysis of 550 to 650 of the donors, sequences lacking an unambiguous match to a single V gene segment were excluded. An earlier analysis of approximately 590 of the donors classified V segments as functional when productive rearrangements were above 56.7% and as segregating when the standard deviation between donors was above 5%. To diagnose cytomegalovirus status from the catalog of TCR beta chain sequences, a statistical classification framework was built. In a later analysis, V and J genes were assigned by comparing TCR nucleotide sequences against IMGT/GENE-DB human TR gene sequences. In a later analysis, CDR3 sequences and most-parsimonious VDJ recombination scenarios were assigned using the TCRdist pipeline. A later analysis defined each TCR beta chain by its CDR3 amino acid sequence plus V-gene family, and excluded reads lacking a unique V-gene family. To address suspected cross-contamination and a sequencing artifact, a later analysis removed around 590 highly shared, low-generation-probability nucleotide sequences. A later analysis calculated a clonal expansion index for each public chain from normalized within-repertoire ranks of inferred template counts. In a later analysis, generation probabilities were computed with a VDJ recombination model fitted to out-of-frame rearrangements, and the resulting probabilities were checked against IGoR. In a later analysis, hypergeometric tests were used to score TCR-TCR, TCR-HLA and TCR-CMV co-occurrence, with a repertoire-size bias correction applied to TCR pairs. A later analysis estimated false discovery rates by permuting HLA or CMV assignments 20 times. A later analysis grouped co-occurring TCRs with DBSCAN, adding TCRdist sequence similarity when clustering within HLA-allele-positive subsets. Repertoires with fewer than 30,000 or more than 120,000 public chains were left out of co-occurrence clustering, as were a handful of repertoires with anomalous nucleotide sharing. In its TCRdb copy, this immuneACCESS table keeps in-frame sequences only and misses some clones. Where compared with another copy, unresolved V genes explain less than half of these, and the others have no known cause. V, J and clone size are those of that table, while D and trimming were read from the DNA. In all, the sample holds under 200,000 clones, and around 80% of those were seen once. The ten largest clones add up to about 2% of the sample.

The data are from a study of cytomegalovirus exposure and HLA in healthy donors (dated by TCRdb to 2016 to 2017). Study-wide context: An earlier analysis of several hundred of the donors reported about 280 Gb of sequence data and some 110 million unique TCR beta sequences obtained from around 190 million T cells. A separate validation cohort of 100 to 150 different subjects was used in addition to the roughly 670-subject first cohort. Both class I and class II loci were covered by HLA typing, at four-digit resolution. About 280 gigabases of sequencing data and around 85 million unique TCR sequences made up an early release that covered 500 to 650 HLA-typed donors. High-throughput TCR immunosequencing, statistical association of individual TCRs with disease status, and machine learning were combined to predict cytomegalovirus infection status. The T cell repertoires of around 730 subjects were profiled by immunosequencing and related to cytomegalovirus serostatus. In an earlier analysis of 587 of the donors, high-throughput TCR beta sequencing was used to judge whether each TCR beta V gene segment behaved as functional or pseudogenic. Several DR-DQ haplotypes were treated as single units for association and clustering because of strong linkage in the cohort. The study was designed to test whether signatures of past pathogen exposure could be identified by cataloging public T cell receptors. The later analysis used no new phenotypic data to find candidate immune exposures, relying instead on TCR beta sequences and their occurrence across donors. A later genetic analysis took genome-wide SNP genotypes for about 55% of the 666 donors and used that subset as a discovery cohort. Donor age, sex, ethnicity and CMV serostatus were collected together with the repertoire data. All discovery cohort repertoires had been generated using a single sequencing platform. Of the roughly 400 genotyped donors, over 65% fell in the genetic ancestry cluster associated with self-reported Caucasian donors. Across 398 genotyped donors of the cohort, an average of about 240,000 unique TCR beta nucleotide sequences per donor were sequenced, and 15% to 20% of those sequences were non-productive. Typing coverage varied by locus: roughly 629-640 donors for A, B, C, DRB1 and DQB1; approximately 500 for DQA1; over 600 for DPA1; under 490 for DPB1. A later analysis re-examined previously published TCR beta repertoires from over 500 donors and added high-resolution HLA genotyping to investigate patterns of TCR occurrence. Study-wide findings and limitations: Specific HLA alleles were associated with more than 15,000 TCR beta sequences at a false discovery rate of 0.05 in a later analysis. Presence/absence analyses assumed roughly uniform sequencing depth across donors, an assumption that may not hold. A later analysis found that most CMV-associated TCR beta chains appeared HLA-restricted, with HLA associations seemingly driven largely by CMV exposure. Strong co-occurrence of HLA alleles, especially DR and DQ, made assigning TCR associations to individual alleles difficult. A group of highly shared sequence variants was considered likely to be a technical artifact of the sequencing pipeline. A further reported finding was that TCR beta sequences accurately predicted the HLA-A and HLA-B alleles for most subjects in the first cohort. The classifier was reported to diagnose cytomegalovirus status with high specificity and sensitivity in both the original and validation cohorts. In this cohort, only TCR beta chains were sequenced, and detectable features were limited by the absence of alpha or paired-chain data. Three of the identified cytomegalovirus-associated TCR beta chains were confirmed in vitro to be specific for cytomegalovirus antigens. A later genetic analysis associated a missense DCLRE1C variant with V-gene and J-gene trimming of TCR beta chains, and an independent cohort replicated the association. Because counts were too low, roughly 16 rarely observed V segments, including chromosome 9 orphons, were excluded from the earlier analysis of some 590 of the donors. Some IMGT-functional V segments, including TRBV6-2 and TRBV6-3, could not be told apart with the 87-base-pair reads, so those segments were excluded. According to a later analysis, TCR association rates differed among HLA loci, with DRB1 alleles showing the most associated TCRs and HLA-C alleles showing the fewest. According to a later analysis, parvovirus B19, influenza, CMV and Epstein-Barr virus appeared linked to several top co-occurrence clusters. Immune exposure information for the cohort was limited to CMV serostatus. A total of about 180 TCR beta chains were listed by the study as associated with cytomegalovirus. Linkage disequilibrium might explain the correlated functional status among segregating V segments, but an unknown experimental factor could not be ruled out. In an earlier analysis of fewer than 700 of the donors, most TCR beta V segments appeared in productive rearrangements about 87% or about 30% of the time, broadly matching IMGT annotations. Because HLA typing was missing for some donors at each locus, association tests included only the typed subset. A later analysis found that HLA-associated TCR beta chains were more clonally expanded and had lower generation probabilities than equally common non-associated chains. In a later genetic analysis, fewer N-insertions in productive TCRs were reported among donors in an Asian-associated ancestry cluster than the roughly 700-donor mean. Most TCR sequences were seen in very few donors, while some public TCRs were found in many individuals. The authors suggested that the approach could potentially be generalized to other disease states and immunological phenotypes.

The cohort consisted of 650 to 700 healthy bone marrow donors. At the time of sampling, every cohort member was nominally healthy, though immune exposures that went unrecorded were likely present. Of the approximately 700 cohort members, about 280 had positive CMV serostatus and around 350 had negative CMV serostatus, and CMV serostatus was not recorded for the donor. Each donor provided a peripheral blood sample, and peripheral blood mononuclear cells were used for TCR beta sequencing. The Qiagen DNeasy Blood Extraction Kit was used to extract genomic DNA from the blood cell samples. Rearrangement joined TRBV6-5 to TRBJ2-5; 11 nucleotides in the junction match TRBD1. The clonotype was recovered from a human donor in good health. What was sequenced was PBMCs. The encoded CDR3 is CASGAGTGGETQYF. The DNA reads TGTGCCAGCGGCGCCGGGACAGGGGGGGAGACCCAGTACTTC.